This TCR beta chain was recovered during a study of graft-versus-host responses after intestinal transplantation. This clone was seen a single time. Germline V lookup: CDR1 MNHNS, CDR2 SASEGT. This CDR3 has 15 amino acids. The V gene lost 2 bases and the J gene lost 0 bases, with 11 bases spanning the gap. Lymphocytes (intraepithelial and lamina propria) were released by processing the graft tissue. Repertoires were generated with immunoSEQ multiplex PCR, while TCRdb's copy carries only in-frame clones and drops some. The table lists about 63,000 clones, roughly 89% of them singletons, with less than 2% in the top ten.

This material consisted of ileum tissue, taken around 350 days after transplant. This TCR was sampled from a human patient who received an intestinal transplant, so some T cells may come from the graft donor. The genes are TRBV6-1 and TRBJ2-7; D is perhaps TRBD1 (5 bases). The CDR3 DNA is TGTGCCAGCAGTGAACCCCGGCAGGGCTCCTACGAGCAGTACTTC. Its protein is CASSEPRQGSYEQYF.